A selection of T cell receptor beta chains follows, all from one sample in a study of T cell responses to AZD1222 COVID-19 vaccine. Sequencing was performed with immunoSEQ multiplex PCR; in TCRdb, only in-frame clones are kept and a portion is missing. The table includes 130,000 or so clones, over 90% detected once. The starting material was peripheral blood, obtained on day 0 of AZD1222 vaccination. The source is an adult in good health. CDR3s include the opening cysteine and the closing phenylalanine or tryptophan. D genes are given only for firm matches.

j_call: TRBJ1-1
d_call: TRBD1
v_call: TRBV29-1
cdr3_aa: CSVVGQSMNTEAFF

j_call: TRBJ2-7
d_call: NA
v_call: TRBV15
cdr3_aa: CATSRDQGQSYEQYF

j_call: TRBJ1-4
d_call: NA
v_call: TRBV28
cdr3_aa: CASSYGLERVFF

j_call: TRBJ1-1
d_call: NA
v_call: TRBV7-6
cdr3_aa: CASSLEDHTEAFF

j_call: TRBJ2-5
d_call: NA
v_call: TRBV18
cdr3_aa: CASSLGRGIQETQYF

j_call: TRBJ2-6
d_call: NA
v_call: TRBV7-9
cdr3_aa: CASSPKPVGGRGANVLTF

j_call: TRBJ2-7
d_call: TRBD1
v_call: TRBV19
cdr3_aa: CASSPGTGGFYEQYF

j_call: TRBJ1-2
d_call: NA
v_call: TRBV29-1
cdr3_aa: CSVELRQSSNYGYTF

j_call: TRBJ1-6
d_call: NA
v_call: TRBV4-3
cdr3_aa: CASSQPLRDHRNSPLHF

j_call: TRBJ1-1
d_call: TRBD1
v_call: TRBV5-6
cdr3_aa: CASSLEPTGDTEAFF

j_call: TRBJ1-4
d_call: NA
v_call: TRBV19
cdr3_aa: CASRDRLSLFF

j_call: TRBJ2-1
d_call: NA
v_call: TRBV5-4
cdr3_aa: CASSRWGSSYNEQFF

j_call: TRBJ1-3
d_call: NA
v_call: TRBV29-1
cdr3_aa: CSVASAGNTIYF

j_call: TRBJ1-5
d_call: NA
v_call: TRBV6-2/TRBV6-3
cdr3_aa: CASSYAAPNQPQHF

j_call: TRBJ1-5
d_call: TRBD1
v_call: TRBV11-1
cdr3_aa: CASSLTGTGNQPQHF

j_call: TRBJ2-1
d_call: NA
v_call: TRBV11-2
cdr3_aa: CASSSGTTYNEQFF

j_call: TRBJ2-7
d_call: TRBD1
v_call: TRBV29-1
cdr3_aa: CSVEDGTGVGYEQYF

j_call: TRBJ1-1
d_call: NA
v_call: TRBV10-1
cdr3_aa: CASRPTGKGSYTEAFF

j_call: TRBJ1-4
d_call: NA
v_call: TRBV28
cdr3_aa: CASSPYVGGHQLFF

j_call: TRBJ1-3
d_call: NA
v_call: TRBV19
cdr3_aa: CASSRNGGLSGNTIYF

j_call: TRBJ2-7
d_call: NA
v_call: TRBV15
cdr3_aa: CATSRDTRPGVYEQYF

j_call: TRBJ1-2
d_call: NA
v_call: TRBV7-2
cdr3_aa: CASSYAQGNYGYTF

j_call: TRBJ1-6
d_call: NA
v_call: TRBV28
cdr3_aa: CASSFGQQNSPLHF

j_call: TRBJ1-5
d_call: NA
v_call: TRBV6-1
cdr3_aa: CASSELQGVNQPQHF

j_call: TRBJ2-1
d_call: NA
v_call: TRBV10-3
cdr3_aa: CAISFGQHNEQFF

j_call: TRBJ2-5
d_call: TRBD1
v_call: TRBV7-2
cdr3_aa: CASSPDRGETQYF

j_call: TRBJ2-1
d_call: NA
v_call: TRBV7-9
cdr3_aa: CASSLVRAASSYNEQFF

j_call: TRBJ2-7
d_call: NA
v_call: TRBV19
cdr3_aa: CASGFDAADYEQYF

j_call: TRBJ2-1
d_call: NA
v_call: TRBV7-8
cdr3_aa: CASSDRVQLYNEQFF

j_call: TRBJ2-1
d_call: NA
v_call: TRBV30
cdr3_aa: CAWTLGTPYNEQFF